This entry lists 30 T cell receptor beta chains sequenced from one sample in a study of cytomegalovirus exposure and HLA in healthy donors (dated 2017 in TCRdb). Libraries were made using the immunoSEQ multiplex PCR assay. The multiplex PCR relied on a mix of 60 forward primers for TCR Vbeta segments and 13 reverse primers for TCR Jbeta segments. TCRdb retrieved this table from immuneACCESS and kept in-frame rearrangements only. Not all clones are present; in checked studies, unresolved V genes account for under half, and no reason is known for the remainder. The sample records fewer than 100,000 clones, around 77% of which are singletons. Of the sample, more than 3% is held by the ten largest clones. Sequenced material: PBMCs. These receptor sequences come from a man in his forties or fifties in good health and CMV-seronegative.

V gene TRBV4-1 combines with J gene TRBJ1-4; D is undetermined. The CDR3 sequence is 14 residues long. Per the germline V gene, CDR1 is MGHRA and CDR2 is YSYEKL. Trimming removed 1 base from V and 5 bases from J, with 8 bases in between. CDR3 amino acids: CASSQGEGNEKLFF. DNA of the CDR3: TGCGCCAGCAGCCAAGGGGAGGGCAATGAAAAACTGTTTTTT.

This CDR3 reads CASGLAPGFASRQTQYF. CDR3 bases: TGTGCTAGTGGTTTGGCACCGGGATTCGCCTCGAGACAGACCCAGTACTTC. The rearrangement joins TRBV12-5 to TRBJ2-5; tentative D call: TRBD2 (5 bases). This CDR3 is 17 amino acids long. Trimming pared 1 base from V and 6 bases from J, leaving 21 bases between. CDR1 is LGHNT and CDR2 is FRNRAP in the germline V gene.

This CDR3 is CASSLYRTTGNTIYF. In DNA form, the CDR3 reads TGTGCCAGCAGCTTGTATCGGACAACTGGAAACACCATATATTTT. The chain uses TRBV5-8 and TRBJ1-3; a weak D match, TRBD1 (5 bases). Trimming took 1 base from V and 2 from J, leaving 10 bases between them. The CDR3 consists of 15 residues. Germline V lookup: CDR1 SGHTS, CDR2 YDEGEE.

The genes are TRBV4-1 and TRBJ2-6; 10 nucleotides line up with TRBD1. The germline V gene encodes CDR1 MGHRA and CDR2 YSYEKL. The CDR3 spans 19 residues. V lost 0 bases to trimming and J lost 1 base; unmatched junction nucleotides: 6. CDR3 protein: CASSQEWGQGISGANVLTF. CDR3 nucleotides: TGCGCCAGCAGCCAAGAATGGGGACAGGGGATATCTGGGGCCAACGTCCTGACTTTC.

The CDR3 sequence: CATSRDSGTGVNEQYF. The DNA of the CDR3 is TGTGCCACCAGCAGAGATAGTGGGACAGGGGTCAACGAGCAGTACTTC. The rearrangement links TRBV15 to TRBJ2-7; 10 nucleotides line up with TRBD1. The V segment lost 0 bases and the J segment 5 bases; nucleotides outside the gene matches: 7. This CDR3 is 16 amino acids long. Germline lookup yields CDR1 LNHNV and CDR2 YYDKDF (reference sequence).

The chain uses TRBV30 and TRBJ2-5, with 9 nucleotides matching TRBD2. Germline CDR1 GTSNPN, CDR2 SVGIG (reference sequence). V trimming: 0 bases; J trimming: 7 bases; junction bases outside the gene matches: 6. This CDR3 is 14 amino acids long. The CDR3 sequence: CAWSVVAGVVTQYF. DNA of the CDR3: TGTGCCTGGAGTGTGGTAGCGGGAGTAGTGACCCAGTACTTC.

The V call is TRBV9, the J call TRBJ1-2; the D is unclear. V gave up 2 bases and J gave up 3 bases, with 8 bases separating them. The CDR3 extends over 13 amino acids. Per germline, CDR1 SGDLS and CDR2 YYNGEE. CDR3 in DNA: TGTGCCAGCAGCGTCACAGAGTACTATGGCTACACCTTC. Its translation: CASSVTEYYGYTF.

The genes are TRBV19 and TRBJ2-7; 9 bases map to TRBD1. This CDR3 contains 16 residues. V dropped 4 bases and J dropped 3; count of bases not matched to a gene: 10. Germline V gives CDR1 LNHDA, CDR2 SQIVND (reference sequence). The DNA of the CDR3 is TGTGCCAGTAGTACACCCGGGACAGGGAACATCTACGAGCAGTACTTC. Translating gives CASSTPGTGNIYEQYF.

The chain employs TRBV6-5 and TRBJ2-5, with TRBD1 matching 9 bases. The CDR3 is 15 residues long. V lost 6 bases to trimming and J lost 2 bases; unmatched junction nucleotides: 7. Germline values: CDR1 MNHEY, CDR2 SVGAGI. In DNA form, the CDR3 reads TGTGCCAGCAGGTCCTTCGGGACAGGGCAAGAGACCCAGTACTTC. Translation: CASRSFGTGQETQYF.

The chain uses TRBV18 and TRBJ1-1; 12 nucleotides agree with TRBD1. Trimming cost V 6 bases and J 10 bases; bases outside gene matches: 9. The CDR3 spans 14 residues. Germline CDR1 is KGHSH and CDR2 is LQKENI. This CDR3 is CASSTPGQGAPAFF. The CDR3 DNA reads as TGTGCCAGCTCCACTCCGGGACAGGGGGCACCAGCTTTCTTT.

The chain combines TRBV15 with TRBJ2-1; 9 nucleotides match TRBD2. The CDR3 spans 18 residues. Germline assignment: CDR1 LNHNV and CDR2 YYDKDF (reference sequence). Germline trimming cut 5 bases from V and 9 bases from J; bases unmatched to any gene: 20. As DNA, the CDR3 is TGTGCCACCAGCGAAGAGCCGGGGATGGCTAGCGGGAAACCTGAGCAGTTCTTC. This gives the protein CATSEEPGMASGKPEQFF.

This chain uses TRBV11-2 with TRBJ2-7; TRBD2 is a possible D gene (5 bases). Trimming removed 5 bases at V and 3 bases at J, with 5 bases between. This CDR3 is 11 amino acids long. Per the germline V gene, CDR1 is SGHAT and CDR2 is FQNNGV. This chain's CDR3 is CASSRGYEQYF. As DNA, the CDR3 is TGTGCCAGCAGCCGGGGCTACGAGCAGTACTTC.

The CDR3 sequence: CASSFQNTEAFF. The CDR3 DNA follows: TGTGCCAGCAGTTTTCAGAACACTGAAGCTTTCTTT. The chain joins TRBV28 to TRBJ1-1, with no clear D. Trimming left V 3 bases short and J 1 base short, with 3 bases between. From germline, CDR1 is MDHEN and CDR2 SYDVKM. The CDR3 spans 12 residues.

This clone was seen a single time. The chain has TRBV18 and TRBJ1-2; the D gene is possibly TRBD1 (5 bases). The CDR3 totals 14 residues. Germline CDR1 KGHSH, CDR2 LQKENI. Deletions cut 2 bases from V and 4 bases from J, with 11 bases between. In DNA form, the CDR3 reads TGTGCCAGCTCACCAATCCGACAGCCCTATGGCTACACCTTC. Its protein is CASSPIRQPYGYTF. Drawing the rest from reference TRBV18 and TRBJ1-2, the complete variable domain is NAGVMQNPRHLVRRRGQEARLRCSPMKGHSHVYWYRQLPEEGLKFMVYLQKENIIDESGMPKERFSAEFPKEGPSILRIQQVVRGDSAAYFCASSPIRQPYGYTFGSGTRLTVV.

The CDR3 nucleotides read TGTGCCAGCAGATGGACGGGACAGGGGGCGTCTGGGGCCAACGTCCTGACTTTC. Translation gives CASRWTGQGASGANVLTF. V and J are TRBV25-1 and TRBJ2-6; 12 bases agree with TRBD1. The CDR3 covers 18 residues. V was pared by 6 bases and J by 1 base, with 7 bases of the junction left unmatched. In germline, CDR1 is MGHDK, CDR2 SYGVNS.

Remarks on this clone: The sample holds other DNA sequences that translate to the same CDR3. The rearrangement links TRBV18 to TRBJ1-5; D perhaps matches TRBD1 (6 bases). Trimming removed 4 bases from V and 0 bases from J, with 10 bases in between. Germline-derived CDR1 and CDR2 are KGHSH and LQKENI. The CDR3 extends over 15 amino acids. CDR3 DNA sequence: TGTGCCAGCTCACTTCAGGGGAATAGCAATCAGCCCCAGCATTTT. Amino acids: CASSLQGNSNQPQHF.

This clone came up a few times. V and J are TRBV11-2 and TRBJ1-1; D remains ambiguous. V was shortened by 1 base and J by 1 base, with 4 bases between the two germline ends. Germline CDR1 is SGHAT and CDR2 is FQNNGV. There are 13 residues in the CDR3. CDR3 sequence: CASSLGQNTEAFF. The DNA for the CDR3 is TGTGCCAGCAGCTTAGGTCAGAACACTGAAGCTTTCTTT.

The chain combines TRBV6-5 with TRBJ2-1; 7 bases align to TRBD1. V trimming: 4 bases; J trimming: 3 bases; junction bases outside the gene matches: 6. Germline-derived CDR1 and CDR2 are MNHEY and SVGAGI. This CDR3 is 15 amino acids long. CDR3 region: CASSSPGQFYNEQFF. The CDR3 nucleotides read TGTGCCAGCAGTTCTCCGGGACAGTTCTACAATGAGCAGTTCTTC.

The chain employs TRBV7-8 and TRBJ2-1, with 10 bases that match TRBD2. The V segment lost 0 bases and the J segment 5 bases; nucleotides outside the gene matches: 7. CDR1 SGHVS and CDR2 FQNEAQ come from the germline V gene. CDR3 length: 17 amino acids. CDR3 nucleotide sequence: TGTGCCAGCAGCTTAGCGCCGGGACTAGCGTTTAACAATGAGCAGTTCTTC. This encodes CASSLAPGLAFNNEQFF.

The J gene is TRBJ2-2, the V gene TRBV19; D is unresolved. Trimming took 1 base from V and 4 from J, leaving 4 bases between them. Looked up from germline, CDR1 is LNHDA and CDR2 is SQIVND (reference sequence). The CDR3 loop spans 13 amino acids. DNA for the CDR3: TGTGCCAGTAGTATAGTCCTCACCGGGGAGCTGTTTTTT. It encodes CASSIVLTGELFF.

The chain links TRBV2 to TRBJ2-7; 8 bases agree with TRBD2. J gave up 0 bases and V 6 bases, and 4 bases lay outside the gene matches. This CDR3 contains 14 residues. The germline CDR1 and CDR2 sequences are SNHLY and FYNNEI. This CDR3 is CASRLSGGSYEQYF. DNA of the CDR3: TGTGCCAGCAGGTTGAGCGGGGGCTCCTACGAGCAGTACTTC.

This chain links TRBV29-1 with TRBJ1-1, with D unclear. Trimming took 4 bases from V and 8 from J, leaving 11 bases between them. Germline V gives CDR1 SQVTM, CDR2 ANQGSEA. The CDR3 is 11 residues long. As DNA, the CDR3 is TGCAGCGTTGCCCCAGGACTCGAAGCTTTCTTT. The encoded protein is CSVAPGLEAFF.

V and J are TRBV18 and TRBJ2-1; 9 nucleotides align to TRBD2. Per germline, CDR1 KGHSH and CDR2 LQKENI. J was trimmed by 3 bases and V by 3 bases; bases with no gene match: 3. The CDR3 runs to 15 residues. CDR3 DNA sequence: TGTGCCAGCTCACCTAGCGGGAGTGACTACAATGAGCAGTTCTTC. Amino acid sequence: CASSPSGSDYNEQFF.

The J gene is TRBJ1-1, the V gene TRBV18; 7 bases fit TRBD1. After removal of 1 base from V and 0 bases from J, the junction contained 8 bases not matched to a gene. The CDR3 is 17 amino acids. The V gene's germline CDR1 is KGHSH and CDR2 LQKENI. This CDR3 is CASSPLPDRALNTEAFF. Written as DNA, the CDR3 is TGTGCCAGCTCACCACTCCCTGACAGGGCCCTGAACACTGAAGCTTTCTTT.

This rearrangement joins TRBV27 to TRBJ1-1; TRBD1 might be the D (5 bases). Trimming removed 4 bases at V and 1 base at J, with 13 bases between. Per the germline V gene, CDR1 is MNHEY and CDR2 is SMNVEV (reference sequence). The CDR3 totals 15 residues. CDR3 DNA sequence: TGTGCCAGCAGTTCCCGGGTCCAGGGGAACACTGAAGCTTTCTTT. This sequence encodes CASSSRVQGNTEAFF.

CDR3 in DNA: TGTGCCAGCAGCGAGGACAGGGGCAATGAAAAACTGTTTTTT. Protein: CASSEDRGNEKLFF. This rearrangement joins TRBV2 to TRBJ1-4; 9 bases match TRBD1. The CDR3 totals 14 residues. CDR1 and CDR2 (germline): SNHLY, FYNNEI. With 6 bases clipped from V and 5 bases from J, the junction kept 4 bases outside the gene matches.

This sequence joins TRBV11-2 and TRBJ2-7, with TRBD2 matching 9 bases. The CDR3 extends over 17 amino acids. J lost 2 bases, V lost 0 bases, and 8 bases had no gene match. CDR1 and CDR2 (germline): SGHAT, FQNNGV. CDR3 DNA: TGTGCCAGCAGCTTAGACGGACTAGCGCTAGCCACCTACGAGCAGTACTTC. Its protein is CASSLDGLALATYEQYF.

This rearrangement joins TRBV2 to TRBJ2-7; 7 bases are a match to TRBD2. Germline lookup yields CDR1 SNHLY and CDR2 FYNNEI. The CDR3 loop spans 14 amino acids. J was trimmed by 3 bases and V by 6 bases; bases with no gene match: 8. The CDR3 DNA follows: TGTGCCAGCAGAGCGGGAAGGTGGGTCTACGAGCAGTACTTC. Residues: CASRAGRWVYEQYF.

This clone was found a few times. The chain recombines TRBV2 with TRBJ1-2; 12 nucleotides line up with TRBD1. CDR1 is SNHLY, CDR2 FYNNEI, per germline. The CDR3 has 14 residues. V dropped 6 bases and J dropped 7; count of bases not matched to a gene: 6. As DNA, the CDR3 is TGTGCCAGCAGACCGGGACAGGGGGCCGGTGGCTACACCTTC. This translates into CASRPGQGAGGYTF.

This clone was counted once. The chain couples TRBV2 to TRBJ1-1, with D uncertain. The CDR3 covers 14 residues. The germline V and J ends were trimmed by 2 bases and 0 bases, with 7 bases remaining between them. Germline CDR1 SNHLY, CDR2 FYNNEI. CDR3 coding DNA: TGTGCCAGCAGTGAACCGGGAGTGAACACTGAAGCTTTCTTT. Residues: CASSEPGVNTEAFF.